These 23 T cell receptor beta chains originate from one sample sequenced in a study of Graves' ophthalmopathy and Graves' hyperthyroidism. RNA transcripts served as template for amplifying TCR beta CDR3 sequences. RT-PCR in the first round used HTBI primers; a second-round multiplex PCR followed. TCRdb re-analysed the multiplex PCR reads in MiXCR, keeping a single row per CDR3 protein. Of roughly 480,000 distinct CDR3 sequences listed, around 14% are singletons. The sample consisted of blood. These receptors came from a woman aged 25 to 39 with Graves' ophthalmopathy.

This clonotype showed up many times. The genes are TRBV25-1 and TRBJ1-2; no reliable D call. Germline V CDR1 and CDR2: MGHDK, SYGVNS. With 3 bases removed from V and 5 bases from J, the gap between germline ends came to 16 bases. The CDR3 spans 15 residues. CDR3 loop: CASSDVPGLLYGYTF. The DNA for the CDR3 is TGTGCCAGCAGTGACGTACCCGGACTCTTATATGGCTACACCTTC.

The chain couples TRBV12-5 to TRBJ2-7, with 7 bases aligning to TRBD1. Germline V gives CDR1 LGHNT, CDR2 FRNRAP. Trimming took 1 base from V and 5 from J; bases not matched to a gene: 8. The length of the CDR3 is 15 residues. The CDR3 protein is CASGLAHRGVHEQYF. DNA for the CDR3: TGTGCTAGTGGTTTGGCTCACAGGGGAGTGCACGAGCAGTACTTC. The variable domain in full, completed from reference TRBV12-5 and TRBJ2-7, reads DARVTQTPRHKVTEMGQEVTMRCQPILGHNTVFWYRQTMMQGLELLAYFRNRAPLDDSGMPKDRFSAEMPDATLATLKIQPSEPRDSAVYFCASGLAHRGVHEQYFGPGTRLTVT.

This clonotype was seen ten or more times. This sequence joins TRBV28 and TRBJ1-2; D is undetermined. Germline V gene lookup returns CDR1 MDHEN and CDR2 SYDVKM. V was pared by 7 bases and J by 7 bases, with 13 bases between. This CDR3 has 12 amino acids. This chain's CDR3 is CASTLRGFGYTF. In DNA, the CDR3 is TGTGCCAGCACGTTAAGAGGGTTTGGCTACACCTTC.

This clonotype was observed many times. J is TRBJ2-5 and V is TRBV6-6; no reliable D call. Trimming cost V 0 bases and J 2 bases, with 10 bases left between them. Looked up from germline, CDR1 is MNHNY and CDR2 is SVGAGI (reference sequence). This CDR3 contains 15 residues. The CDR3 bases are TGTGCCAGCAGTTACTCTTACGCGGTTCAAGAGACCCAGTACTTC. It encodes CASSYSYAVQETQYF.

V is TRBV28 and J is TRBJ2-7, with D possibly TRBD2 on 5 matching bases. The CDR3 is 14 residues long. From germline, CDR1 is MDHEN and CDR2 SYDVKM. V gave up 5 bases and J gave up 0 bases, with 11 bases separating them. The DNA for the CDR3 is TGTGCCAGCAGTACGGACTCAGGCTCCTACGAGCAGTACTTC. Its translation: CASSTDSGSYEQYF.

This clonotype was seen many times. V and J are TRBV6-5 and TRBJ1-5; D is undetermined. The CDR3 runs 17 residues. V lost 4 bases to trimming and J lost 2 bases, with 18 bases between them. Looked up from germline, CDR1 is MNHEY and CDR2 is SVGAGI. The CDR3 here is CASSSAVGVSGNQPQHF. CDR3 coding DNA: TGTGCCAGCAGTTCCGCTGTTGGCGTGTCGGGCAATCAGCCCCAGCATTTT.

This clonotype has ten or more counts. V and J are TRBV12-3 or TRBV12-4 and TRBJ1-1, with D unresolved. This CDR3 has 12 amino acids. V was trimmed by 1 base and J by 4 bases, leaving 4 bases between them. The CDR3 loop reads CASSLDPTEAFF. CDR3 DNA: TGTGCCAGCAGTTTAGACCCCACTGAAGCTTTCTTT.

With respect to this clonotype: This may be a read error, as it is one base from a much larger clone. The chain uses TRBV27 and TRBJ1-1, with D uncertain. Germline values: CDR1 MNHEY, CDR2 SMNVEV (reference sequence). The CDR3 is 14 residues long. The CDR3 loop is CASSLSWEDTEACF. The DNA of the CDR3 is TGTGCCAGCAGTTTATCGTGGGAAGACACTGAAGCTTGCTTT.

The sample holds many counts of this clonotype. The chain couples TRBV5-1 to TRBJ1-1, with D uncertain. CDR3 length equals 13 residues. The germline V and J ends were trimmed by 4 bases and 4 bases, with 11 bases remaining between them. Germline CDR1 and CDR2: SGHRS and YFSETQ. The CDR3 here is CASSATWGTEAFF. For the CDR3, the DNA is TGCGCCAGCAGCGCAACATGGGGCACTGAAGCTTTCTTT.

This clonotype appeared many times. CDR3 sequence (DNA): TGTGCCAGCAGCTTAGGAGGAAGGACCGGGGAGCTGTTTTTT. It translates to CASSLGGRTGELFF. The V gene is TRBV7-8, the J gene TRBJ2-2; D remains unclear. V gave up 1 base and J gave up 5 bases, with 8 bases separating them. CDR3 length: 14 amino acids. Germline V gives CDR1 SGHVS, CDR2 FQNEAQ.

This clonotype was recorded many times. CDR3 coding DNA: TGCAGTGCAGGGACAGGGGGCTCCTACGAGCAGTACTTC. It translates to CSAGTGGSYEQYF. The chain joins TRBV20-1 to TRBJ2-7; 11 positions agree with TRBD1. The CDR3 sequence is 13 residues long. V lost 6 bases and J lost 0; bases outside the gene matches: 1. CDR1 is DFQATT and CDR2 is SNEGSKA in the germline V gene (reference sequence).

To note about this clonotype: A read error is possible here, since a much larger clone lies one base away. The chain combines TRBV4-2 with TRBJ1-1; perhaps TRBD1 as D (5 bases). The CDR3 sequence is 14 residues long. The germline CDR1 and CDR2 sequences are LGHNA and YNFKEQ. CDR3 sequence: CASSRGVGDTEAVF. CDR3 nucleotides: TGTGCCAGCAGCCGAGGGGTAGGTGATACTGAAGCTGTCTTT.

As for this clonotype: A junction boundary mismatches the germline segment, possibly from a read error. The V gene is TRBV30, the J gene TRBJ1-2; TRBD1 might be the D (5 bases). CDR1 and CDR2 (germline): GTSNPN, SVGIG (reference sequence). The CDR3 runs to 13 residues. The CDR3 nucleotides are TGTGCCTTCCGGACAACCTCTAACTATGGCCACACCTTC. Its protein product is CAFRTTSNYGHTF.

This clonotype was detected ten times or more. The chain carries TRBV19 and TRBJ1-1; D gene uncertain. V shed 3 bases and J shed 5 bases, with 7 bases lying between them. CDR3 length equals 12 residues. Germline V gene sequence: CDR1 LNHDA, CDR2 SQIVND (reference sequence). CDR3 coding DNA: TGTGCCAGTAGTATCTTGGGTACTGAAGCTTTCTTT. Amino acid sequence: CASSILGTEAFF.

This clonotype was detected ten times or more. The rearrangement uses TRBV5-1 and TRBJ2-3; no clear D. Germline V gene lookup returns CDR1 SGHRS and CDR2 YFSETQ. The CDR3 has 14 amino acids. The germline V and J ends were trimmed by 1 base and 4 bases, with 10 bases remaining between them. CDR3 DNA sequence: TGCGCCAGCAGCTTGAGCACCGTCGCAGATACGCAGTATTTT. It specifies CASSLSTVADTQYF. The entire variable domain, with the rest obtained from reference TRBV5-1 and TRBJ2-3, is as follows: KAGVTQTPRYLIKTRGQQVTLSCSPISGHRSVSWYQQTPGQGLQFLFEYFSETQRNKGNFPGRFSGRQFSNSRSEMNVSTLELGDSALYLCASSLSTVADTQYFGPGTRLTVL.

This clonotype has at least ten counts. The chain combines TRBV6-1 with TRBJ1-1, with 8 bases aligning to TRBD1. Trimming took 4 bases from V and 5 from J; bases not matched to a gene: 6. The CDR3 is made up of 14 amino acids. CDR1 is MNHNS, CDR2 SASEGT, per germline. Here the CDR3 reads CASSGQGAGTEAFF. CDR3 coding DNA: TGTGCCAGCAGTGGCCAGGGGGCAGGGACTGAAGCTTTCTTT.

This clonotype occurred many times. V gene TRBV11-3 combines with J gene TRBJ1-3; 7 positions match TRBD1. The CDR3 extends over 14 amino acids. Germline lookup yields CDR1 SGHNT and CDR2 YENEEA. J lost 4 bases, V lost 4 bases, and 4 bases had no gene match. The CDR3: CASSSRGGGNTIYF. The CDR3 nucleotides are TGTGCCAGCAGCTCACGAGGGGGCGGAAACACCATATATTTT.

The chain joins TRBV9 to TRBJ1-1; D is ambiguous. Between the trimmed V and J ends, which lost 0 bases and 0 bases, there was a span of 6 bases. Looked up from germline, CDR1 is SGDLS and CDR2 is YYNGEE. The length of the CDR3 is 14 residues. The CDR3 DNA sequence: TGTGCCAGCAGCGTAGCTGGAGTGAACACTGAAGCTTTCTTT. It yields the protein CASSVAGVNTEAFF.

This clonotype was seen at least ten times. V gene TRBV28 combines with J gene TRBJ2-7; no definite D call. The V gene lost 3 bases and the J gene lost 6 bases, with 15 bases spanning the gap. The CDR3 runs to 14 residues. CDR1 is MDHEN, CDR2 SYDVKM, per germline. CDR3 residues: CASSFVSGSAEQYF. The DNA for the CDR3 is TGTGCCAGCAGTTTTGTTTCTGGCTCTGCCGAGCAGTACTTC.

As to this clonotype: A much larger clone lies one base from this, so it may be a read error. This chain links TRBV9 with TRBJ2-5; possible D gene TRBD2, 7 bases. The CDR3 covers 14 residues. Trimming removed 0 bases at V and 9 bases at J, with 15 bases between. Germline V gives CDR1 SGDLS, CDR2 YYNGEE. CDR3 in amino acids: CASSVERGAKAQYF. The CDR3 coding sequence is TGTGCCAGCAGCGTAGAACGGGGGGCGAAGGCCCAGTACTTC.

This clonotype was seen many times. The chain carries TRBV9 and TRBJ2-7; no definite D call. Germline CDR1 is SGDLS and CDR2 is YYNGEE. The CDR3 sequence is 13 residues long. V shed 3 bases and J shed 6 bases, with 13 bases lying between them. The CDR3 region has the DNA TGTGCCAGCAGCGCCGAAGACTGGAGCGAGCAGTACTTC. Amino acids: CASSAEDWSEQYF.

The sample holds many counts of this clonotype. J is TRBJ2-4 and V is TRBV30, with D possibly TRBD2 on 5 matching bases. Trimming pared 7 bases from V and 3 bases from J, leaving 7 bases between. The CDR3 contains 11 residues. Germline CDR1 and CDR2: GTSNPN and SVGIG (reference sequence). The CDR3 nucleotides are TGTGCCTTACGGGACAAAAACATTCAGTACTTC. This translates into CALRDKNIQYF.

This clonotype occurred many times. This chain's CDR3 is CAISRGGNTEAFF. DNA of the CDR3: TGTGCCATCAGTAGGGGGGGTAACACTGAAGCTTTCTTT. The J gene is TRBJ1-1, the V gene TRBV10-3; possibly TRBD1 for D (6 bases). The CDR3 runs to 13 residues. V dropped 5 bases and J dropped 2 bases, with 9 bases sitting between them. Germline CDR1 and CDR2: ENHRY and SYGVKD.